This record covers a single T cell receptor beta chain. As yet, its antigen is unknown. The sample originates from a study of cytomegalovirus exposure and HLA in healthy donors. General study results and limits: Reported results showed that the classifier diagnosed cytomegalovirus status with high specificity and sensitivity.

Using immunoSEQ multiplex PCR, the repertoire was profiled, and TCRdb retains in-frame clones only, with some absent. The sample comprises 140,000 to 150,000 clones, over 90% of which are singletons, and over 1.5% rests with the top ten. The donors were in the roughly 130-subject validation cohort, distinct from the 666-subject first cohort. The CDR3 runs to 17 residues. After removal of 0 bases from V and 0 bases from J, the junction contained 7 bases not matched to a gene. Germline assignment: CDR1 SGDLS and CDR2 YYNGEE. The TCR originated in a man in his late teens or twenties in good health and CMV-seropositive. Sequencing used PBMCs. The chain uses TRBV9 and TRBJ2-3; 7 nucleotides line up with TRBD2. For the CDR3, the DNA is TGTGCCAGCAGCGTAGGGGCTAGCGGTACTAGCACAGATACGCAGTATTTT. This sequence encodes CASSVGASGTSTDTQYF.